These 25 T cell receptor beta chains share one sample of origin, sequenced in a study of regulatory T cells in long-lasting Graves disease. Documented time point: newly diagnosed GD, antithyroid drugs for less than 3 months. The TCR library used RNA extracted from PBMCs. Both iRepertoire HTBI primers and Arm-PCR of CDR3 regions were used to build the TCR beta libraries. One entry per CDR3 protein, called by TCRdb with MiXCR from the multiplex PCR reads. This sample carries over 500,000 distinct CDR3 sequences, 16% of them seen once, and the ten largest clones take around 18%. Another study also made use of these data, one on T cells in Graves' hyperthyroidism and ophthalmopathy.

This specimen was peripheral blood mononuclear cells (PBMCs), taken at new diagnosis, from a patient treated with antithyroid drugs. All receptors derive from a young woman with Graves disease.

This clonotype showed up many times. The CDR3 coding sequence is TGTGCCAGCAACAAAGCAGGGGGAGGCTATGGCTACACCTTC. This translates into CASNKAGGGYGYTF. The chain carries TRBV28 and TRBJ1-2; 7 positions agree with TRBD1. Germline CDR1 MDHEN, CDR2 SYDVKM. This CDR3 comprises 14 residues. The junction had 9 bases not matched to a gene; V was cut back by 7 bases and J by 4 bases.

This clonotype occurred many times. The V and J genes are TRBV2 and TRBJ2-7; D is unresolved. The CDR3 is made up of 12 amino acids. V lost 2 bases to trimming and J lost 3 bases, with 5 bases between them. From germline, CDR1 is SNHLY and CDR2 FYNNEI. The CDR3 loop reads CASSESRYEQYF. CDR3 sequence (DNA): TGTGCCAGCAGTGAATCTCGCTACGAGCAGTACTTC.

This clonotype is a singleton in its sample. The CDR3 DNA reads TGCGCCAGCAGTGATTCTGTCAGGGGTACAGATACGCAGTATTTT. Encoded protein: CASSDSVRGTDTQYF. This rearrangement joins TRBV10-1 to TRBJ2-3; weak D call: TRBD1 (6 bases). V was trimmed by 3 bases and J by 3 bases, leaving 13 bases between them. CDR3 length: 15 residues. The germline CDR1 and CDR2 sequences are WNHNN and SYGVQD (reference sequence).

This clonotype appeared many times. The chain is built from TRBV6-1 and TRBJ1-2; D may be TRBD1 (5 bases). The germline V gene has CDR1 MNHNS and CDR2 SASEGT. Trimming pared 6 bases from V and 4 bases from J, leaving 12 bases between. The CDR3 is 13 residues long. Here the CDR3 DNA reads TGTGCCAGCAGACCGGGACGGTCCTATGGCTACACCTTC. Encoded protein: CASRPGRSYGYTF.

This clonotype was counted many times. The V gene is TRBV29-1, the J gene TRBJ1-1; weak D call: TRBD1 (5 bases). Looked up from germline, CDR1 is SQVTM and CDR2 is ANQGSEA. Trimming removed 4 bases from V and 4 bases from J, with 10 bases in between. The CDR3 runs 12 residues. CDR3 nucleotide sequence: TGCAGCGTTGCACCAGGGTCCACTGAAGCTTTCTTT. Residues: CSVAPGSTEAFF.

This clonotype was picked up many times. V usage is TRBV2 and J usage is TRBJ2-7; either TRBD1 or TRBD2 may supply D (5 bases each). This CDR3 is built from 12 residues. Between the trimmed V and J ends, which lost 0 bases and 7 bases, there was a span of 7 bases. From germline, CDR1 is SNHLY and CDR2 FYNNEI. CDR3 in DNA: TGTGCCAGCAGTGAAGCGGGGGAGGAGCAGTACTTC. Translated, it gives CASSEAGEEQYF.

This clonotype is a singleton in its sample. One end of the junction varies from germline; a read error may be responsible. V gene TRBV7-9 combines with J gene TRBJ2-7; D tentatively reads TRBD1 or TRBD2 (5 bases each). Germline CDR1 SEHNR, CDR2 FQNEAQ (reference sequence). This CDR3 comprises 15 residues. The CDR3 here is CASSLGTGSSYERYF. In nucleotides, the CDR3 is TGTGCCAGCAGCCTCGGGACGGGGAGCTCCTACGAGCGGTACTTC.

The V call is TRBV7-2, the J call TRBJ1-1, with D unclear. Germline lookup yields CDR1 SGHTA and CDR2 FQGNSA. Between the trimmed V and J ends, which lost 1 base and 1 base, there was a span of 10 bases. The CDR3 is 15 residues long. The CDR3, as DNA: TGTGCCAGCAGCTTAGTAGTTGTTCAGAACACTGAAGCTTTCTTT. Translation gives CASSLVVVQNTEAFF.

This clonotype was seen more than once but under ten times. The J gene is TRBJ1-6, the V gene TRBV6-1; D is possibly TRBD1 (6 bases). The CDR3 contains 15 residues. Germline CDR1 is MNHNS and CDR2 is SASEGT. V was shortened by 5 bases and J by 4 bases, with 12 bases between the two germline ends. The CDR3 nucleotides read TGTGCCAGCAGTAGCGGGACACTTTATAATTCACCCCTCCACTTT. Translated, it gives CASSSGTLYNSPLHF.

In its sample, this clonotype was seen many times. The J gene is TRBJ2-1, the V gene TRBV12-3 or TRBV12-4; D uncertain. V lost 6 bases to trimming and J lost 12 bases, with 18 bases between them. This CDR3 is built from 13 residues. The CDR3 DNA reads TGTGCCAGCAGCCCCGATGGTCGAATAGGGCAGTTCTTC. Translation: CASSPDGRIGQFF.

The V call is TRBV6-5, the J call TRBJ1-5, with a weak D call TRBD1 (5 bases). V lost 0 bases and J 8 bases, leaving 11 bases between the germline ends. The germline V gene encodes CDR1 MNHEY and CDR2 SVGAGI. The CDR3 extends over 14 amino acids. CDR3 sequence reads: CASSYSGPPKPQHF. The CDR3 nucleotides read TGTGCCAGCAGTTACTCGGGACCCCCCAAGCCCCAGCATTTT.

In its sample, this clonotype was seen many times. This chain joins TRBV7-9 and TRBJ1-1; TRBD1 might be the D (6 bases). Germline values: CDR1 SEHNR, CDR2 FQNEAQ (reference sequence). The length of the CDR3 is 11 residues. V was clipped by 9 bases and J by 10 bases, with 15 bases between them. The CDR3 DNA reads TGTGCCAGTCATGGACAGACTCGAGCTTTCTTT. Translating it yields CASHGQTRAFF. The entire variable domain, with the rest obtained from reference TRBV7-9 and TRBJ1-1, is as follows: DTGVSQNPRHKITKRGQNVTFRCDPISEHNRLYWYRQTLGQGPEFLTYFQNEAQLEKSRLLSDRFSAERPKGSFSTLEIQRTEQGDSAMYLCASHGQTRAFFGQGTRLTVV.

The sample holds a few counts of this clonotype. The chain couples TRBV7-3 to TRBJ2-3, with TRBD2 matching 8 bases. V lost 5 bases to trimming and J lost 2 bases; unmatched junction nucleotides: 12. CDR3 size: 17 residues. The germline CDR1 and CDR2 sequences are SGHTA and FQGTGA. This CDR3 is CASSLRLSGSLTDTQYF. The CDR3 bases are TGTGCCAGCAGCCTTCGGTTAAGCGGGAGTCTCACAGATACGCAGTATTTT.

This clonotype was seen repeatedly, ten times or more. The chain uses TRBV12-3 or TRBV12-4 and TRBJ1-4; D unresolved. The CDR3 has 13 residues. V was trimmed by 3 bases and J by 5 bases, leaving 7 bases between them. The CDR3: CASSFQQNEKLFF. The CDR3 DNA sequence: TGTGCCAGCAGTTTCCAGCAAAATGAAAAACTGTTTTTT.

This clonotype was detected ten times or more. The CDR3 sequence is CASIILAGGDREQFF. The CDR3 DNA reads as TGTGCCAGCATCATACTAGCGGGAGGGGATCGGGAGCAGTTCTTC. The gene calls are TRBV12-3 or TRBV12-4 and TRBJ2-1; 13 nucleotides agree with TRBD2. The CDR3 runs 15 residues. V lost 7 bases and J lost 10; bases outside the gene matches: 10.

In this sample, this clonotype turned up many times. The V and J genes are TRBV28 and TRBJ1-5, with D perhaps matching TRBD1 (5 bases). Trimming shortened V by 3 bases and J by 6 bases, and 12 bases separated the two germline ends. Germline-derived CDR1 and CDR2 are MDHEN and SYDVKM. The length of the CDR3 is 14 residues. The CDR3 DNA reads TGTGCCAGCAGTTTTTATCTGGGACCTCAGCCCCAGCATTTT. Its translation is CASSFYLGPQPQHF. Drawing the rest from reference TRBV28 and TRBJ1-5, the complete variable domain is DVKVTQSSRYLVKRTGEKVFLECVQDMDHENMFWYRQDPGLGLRLIYFSYDVKMKEKGDIPEGYSVSREKKERFSLILESASTNQTSMYLCASSFYLGPQPQHFGDGTRLSIL.

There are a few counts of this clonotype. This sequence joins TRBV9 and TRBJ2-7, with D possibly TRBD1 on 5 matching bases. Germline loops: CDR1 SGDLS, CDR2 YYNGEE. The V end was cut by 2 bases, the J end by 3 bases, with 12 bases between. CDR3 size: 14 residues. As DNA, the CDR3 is TGTGCCAGCAGCGTGGAAGGGGAAGACTACGAGCAGTACTTC. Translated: CASSVEGEDYEQYF.

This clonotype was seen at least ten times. CDR3 loop: CASSSPPGGALRETQYF. The DNA of the CDR3 is TGTGCCAGCAGCTCGCCTCCAGGGGGCGCTTTGAGAGAGACCCAGTACTTC. This chain connects TRBV7-2 to TRBJ2-5; 8 bases align to TRBD1. Germline V CDR1 and CDR2: SGHTA, FQGNSA. V gave up 4 bases and J gave up 4 bases; unmatched junction bases: 14. The CDR3 totals 17 residues.

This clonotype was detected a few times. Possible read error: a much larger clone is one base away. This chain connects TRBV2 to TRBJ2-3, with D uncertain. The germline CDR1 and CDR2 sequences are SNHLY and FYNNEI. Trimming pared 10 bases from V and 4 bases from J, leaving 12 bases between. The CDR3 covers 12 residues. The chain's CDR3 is CATEPNADTQYF. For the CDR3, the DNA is TGTGCCACGGAGCCTAACGCAGATACGCAGTATTTT.

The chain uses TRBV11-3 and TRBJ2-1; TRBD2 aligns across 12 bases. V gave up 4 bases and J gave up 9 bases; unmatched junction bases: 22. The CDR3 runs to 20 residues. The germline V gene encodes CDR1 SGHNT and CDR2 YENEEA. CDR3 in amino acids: CASSSHYTDSSGRDVGEQFF. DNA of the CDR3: TGTGCCAGCAGCTCCCATTATACTGATTCTAGCGGGAGGGACGTCGGTGAGCAGTTCTTC.

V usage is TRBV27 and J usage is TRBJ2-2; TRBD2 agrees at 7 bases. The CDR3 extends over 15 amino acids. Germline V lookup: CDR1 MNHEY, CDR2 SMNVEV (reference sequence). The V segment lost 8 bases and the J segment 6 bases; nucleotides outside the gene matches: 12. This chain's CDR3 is CASGSGLGGAGELFF. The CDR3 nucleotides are TGTGCCAGCGGTTCAGGACTAGGAGGGGCCGGGGAGCTGTTTTTT.

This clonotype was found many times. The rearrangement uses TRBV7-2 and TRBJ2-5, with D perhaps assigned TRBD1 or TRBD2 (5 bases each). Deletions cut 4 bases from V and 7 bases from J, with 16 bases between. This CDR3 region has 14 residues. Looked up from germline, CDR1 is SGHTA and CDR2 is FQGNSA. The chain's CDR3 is CASSSRWGIGTQYF. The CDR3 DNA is TGTGCCAGCAGCTCTCGGTGGGGGATTGGGACCCAGTACTTC.

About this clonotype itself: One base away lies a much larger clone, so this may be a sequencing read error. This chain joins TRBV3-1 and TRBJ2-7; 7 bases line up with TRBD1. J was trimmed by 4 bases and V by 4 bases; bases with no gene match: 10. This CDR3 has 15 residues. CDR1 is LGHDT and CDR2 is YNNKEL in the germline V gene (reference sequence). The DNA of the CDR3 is TGTGCCAGCAGCCGAGAGCCGGGACAGATATACGAGCAGTACTTC. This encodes CASSREPGQIYEQYF.

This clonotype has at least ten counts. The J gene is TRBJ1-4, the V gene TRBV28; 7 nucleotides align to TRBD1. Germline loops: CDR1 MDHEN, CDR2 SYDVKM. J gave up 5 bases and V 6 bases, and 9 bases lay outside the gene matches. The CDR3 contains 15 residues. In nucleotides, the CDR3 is TGTGCCAGCAGCCCTAGGACAGGAAAAAATGAAAAACTGTTTTTT. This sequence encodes CASSPRTGKNEKLFF.

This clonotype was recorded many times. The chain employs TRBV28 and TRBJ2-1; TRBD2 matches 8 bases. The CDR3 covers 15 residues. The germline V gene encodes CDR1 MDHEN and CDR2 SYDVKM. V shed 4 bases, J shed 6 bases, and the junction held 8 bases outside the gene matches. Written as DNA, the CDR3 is TGTGCCAGCAGTTGGGAGCGGGAGAGGGGCAATGAGCAGTTCTTC. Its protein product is CASSWERERGNEQFF.